The clone carrying this T cell receptor (beta chain) was detected only a few times. This specimen comes from a study of T cell repertoires in cytomegalovirus infection. Germline V gene lookup returns CDR1 LGHNT and CDR2 FRNRAP. This CDR3 region has 17 residues. V was trimmed by 7 bases and J by 5 bases, leaving 27 bases between them. TCRdb reprocessed the reads via MiXCR and lists one record per CDR3 protein. In the table there are roughly 200,000 distinct CDR3 sequences, approximately 17% of which are singletons. This TCR was sampled from a human donor in good health (CMV status not recorded). Some clones in this sample may be carry-over from other donors' samples. The genes are TRBV12-5 and TRBJ2-7; TRBD1 might be the D (6 bases). Sequencing was carried out using CD8+ T cells from PBMCs. The DNA of the CDR3 is TGTGCTAGTGCCCTTTTTGGGACATCTTGGGGGTATGACGAGCAGTACTTC. It codes for CASALFGTSWGYDEQYF.